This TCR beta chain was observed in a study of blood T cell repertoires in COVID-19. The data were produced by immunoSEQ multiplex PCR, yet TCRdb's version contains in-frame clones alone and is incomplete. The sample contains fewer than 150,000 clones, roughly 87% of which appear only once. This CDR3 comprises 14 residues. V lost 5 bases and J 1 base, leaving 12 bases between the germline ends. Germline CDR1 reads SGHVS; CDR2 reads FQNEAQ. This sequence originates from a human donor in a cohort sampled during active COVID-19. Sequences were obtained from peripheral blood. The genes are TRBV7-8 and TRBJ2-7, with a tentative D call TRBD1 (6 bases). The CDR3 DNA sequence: TGTGCCAGCAGCCCACAGGGTTTGTCCTACGAGCAGTACTTC. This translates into CASSPQGLSYEQYF.